These T cell receptor beta chains were read from a single sample in a study of blood T cell repertoires in COVID-19. Repertoires were generated with immunoSEQ multiplex PCR, while TCRdb's copy carries only in-frame clones and drops some. The sample shows about 530,000 clones, approximately 91% of them seen only once. Specimen: peripheral blood. These receptors all come from a woman between 50 and 59 years old with COVID-19, enrolled during active disease. The conserved cysteine and the conserved F or W are not part of the CDR3 here. Fields, in order: CDR3 protein, J gene, V gene, clone size. Clone size appears in some rows only: once, few, many, or a class for an expanded clone.

CDR3 protein: ASSIDRGHTGELF
J gene: TRBJ2-2
V gene: TRBV19
clone size: -

CDR3 protein: ASSTSPGQANSPLH
J gene: TRBJ1-6
V gene: TRBV10-2
clone size: -

CDR3 protein: ASSETGNTEAF
J gene: TRBJ1-1
V gene: TRBV6-4
clone size: few

CDR3 protein: ASSLGAAATNEKLF
J gene: TRBJ1-4
V gene: TRBV28
clone size: -

CDR3 protein: ASSLSGRGGDSPLH
J gene: TRBJ1-6
V gene: TRBV28
clone size: few

CDR3 protein: ASSPYRALGGNEQF
J gene: TRBJ2-1
V gene: TRBV7-6
clone size: -

CDR3 protein: ATKGQGREEKLF
J gene: TRBJ1-4
V gene: TRBV10-3
clone size: -

CDR3 protein: ASSWGTGRGTEAF
J gene: TRBJ1-1
V gene: TRBV5-6
clone size: -

CDR3 protein: ASSDGQGETQY
J gene: TRBJ2-5
V gene: TRBV7-8
clone size: few

CDR3 protein: ASSPTDTGELF
J gene: TRBJ2-2
V gene: TRBV4-1
clone size: -

CDR3 protein: ASTGGPNTEAF
J gene: TRBJ1-1
V gene: TRBV4-2
clone size: -

CDR3 protein: ASSSDRWYGYT
J gene: TRBJ1-2
V gene: TRBV12-3/TRBV12-4
clone size: -

CDR3 protein: ASSYTGNTEAF
J gene: TRBJ1-1
V gene: TRBV11-2
clone size: -

CDR3 protein: AAIAATNEKLF
J gene: TRBJ1-4
V gene: TRBV30
clone size: -

CDR3 protein: ASSVSLNTEAF
J gene: TRBJ1-1
V gene: TRBV9
clone size: once

CDR3 protein: ASARDRVGNQPQH
J gene: TRBJ1-5
V gene: TRBV28
clone size: -

CDR3 protein: ASSPRDRAGNTIY
J gene: TRBJ1-3
V gene: TRBV9
clone size: -

CDR3 protein: ASSLGQDSSGNTIY
J gene: TRBJ1-3
V gene: TRBV11-2
clone size: once

CDR3 protein: ASTISGVGYT
J gene: TRBJ1-2
V gene: TRBV6-5
clone size: -

CDR3 protein: ASSPNPTGLYEQY
J gene: TRBJ2-7
V gene: TRBV9
clone size: -

CDR3 protein: STGSNTEAF
J gene: TRBJ1-1
V gene: TRBV20-1
clone size: -

CDR3 protein: ASSSLGGGYTDTQY
J gene: TRBJ2-3
V gene: TRBV5-1
clone size: -

CDR3 protein: AGERSSYNEQF
J gene: TRBJ2-1
V gene: TRBV25-1
clone size: -

CDR3 protein: ASSYSRGGYYGYT
J gene: TRBJ1-2
V gene: TRBV6-5
clone size: -

CDR3 protein: ASSSVIAGGKTQY
J gene: TRBJ2-5
V gene: TRBV5-1
clone size: -

CDR3 protein: ASSRDRPSGANVLT
J gene: TRBJ2-6
V gene: TRBV4-1
clone size: -

CDR3 protein: ASSETGGYEQY
J gene: TRBJ2-7
V gene: TRBV19
clone size: few

CDR3 protein: ASTQGLAGGGTDTQY
J gene: TRBJ2-3
V gene: TRBV5-1
clone size: -

CDR3 protein: ASSQRQGAVNEKLF
J gene: TRBJ1-4
V gene: TRBV18
clone size: -

CDR3 protein: ASSRSPGTTGELF
J gene: TRBJ2-2
V gene: TRBV11-3
clone size: -

CDR3 protein: ARLPGGDPITST
J gene: TRBJ1-2
V gene: TRBV19
clone size: once

CDR3 protein: ASSSRGYNSPLH
J gene: TRBJ1-6
V gene: TRBV6-5
clone size: few

CDR3 protein: ASSPSYSLAYGYT
J gene: TRBJ1-2
V gene: TRBV3-1/TRBV3-2
clone size: -

CDR3 protein: AWSLWGAEAF
J gene: TRBJ1-1
V gene: TRBV30
clone size: few

CDR3 protein: ASSLRPGRGQPQH
J gene: TRBJ1-5
V gene: TRBV5-1
clone size: few

CDR3 protein: ASSLYRGSYYEQY
J gene: TRBJ2-7
V gene: TRBV7-2
clone size: -

CDR3 protein: ASCTGGAGANVLT
J gene: TRBJ2-6
V gene: TRBV6-5
clone size: -

CDR3 protein: AISDSRGDRETQY
J gene: TRBJ2-5
V gene: TRBV10-3
clone size: -

CDR3 protein: ASSVGGRPSGNTIY
J gene: TRBJ1-3
V gene: TRBV9
clone size: once

CDR3 protein: ASSSWGPWAEQY
J gene: TRBJ2-7
V gene: TRBV21-1
clone size: once

CDR3 protein: ASSWTSNEQF
J gene: TRBJ2-1
V gene: TRBV12-3/TRBV12-4
clone size: -

CDR3 protein: ASSIPGQGSGANVLT
J gene: TRBJ2-6
V gene: TRBV19
clone size: -

CDR3 protein: ASSPSSTASSGNTIY
J gene: TRBJ1-3
V gene: TRBV18
clone size: few

CDR3 protein: ASSLGGLTDTQY
J gene: TRBJ2-3
V gene: TRBV7-2
clone size: -

CDR3 protein: ASSHPEGGGDTQY
J gene: TRBJ2-3
V gene: TRBV4-1
clone size: -

CDR3 protein: ASSQGQGNSPLH
J gene: TRBJ1-6
V gene: TRBV3-1/TRBV3-2
clone size: -

CDR3 protein: ASRTAGTDTQY
J gene: TRBJ2-3
V gene: TRBV6-5
clone size: -

CDR3 protein: ASMRDTHQPQH
J gene: TRBJ1-5
V gene: TRBV2
clone size: -

CDR3 protein: ASSWAHLNTGELF
J gene: TRBJ2-2
V gene: TRBV9
clone size: -

CDR3 protein: ARLAGELF
J gene: TRBJ2-2
V gene: TRBV19
clone size: once

CDR3 protein: SVAPGSRSYNEQF
J gene: TRBJ2-1
V gene: TRBV29-1
clone size: -

CDR3 protein: ASTLGTTNTEAF
J gene: TRBJ1-1
V gene: TRBV5-1
clone size: -

CDR3 protein: ASSYGQGKVRSEQY
J gene: TRBJ2-7
V gene: TRBV6-5
clone size: -

CDR3 protein: SVHGAGANVLT
J gene: TRBJ2-6
V gene: TRBV29-1
clone size: -